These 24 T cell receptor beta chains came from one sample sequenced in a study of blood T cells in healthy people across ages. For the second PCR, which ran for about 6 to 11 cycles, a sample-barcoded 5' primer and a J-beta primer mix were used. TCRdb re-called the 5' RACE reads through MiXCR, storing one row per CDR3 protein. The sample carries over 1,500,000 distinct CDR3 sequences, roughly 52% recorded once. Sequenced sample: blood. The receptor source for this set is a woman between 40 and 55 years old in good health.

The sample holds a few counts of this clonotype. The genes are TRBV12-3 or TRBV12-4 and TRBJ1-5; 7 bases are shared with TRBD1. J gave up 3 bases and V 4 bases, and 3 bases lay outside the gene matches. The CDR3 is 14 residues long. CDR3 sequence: CASSSQGTNQPQHF. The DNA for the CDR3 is TGTGCCAGCAGTTCACAGGGGACCAATCAGCCCCAGCATTTT.

The CDR3 loop reads CASSLEATGAPYGYTF. The CDR3 nucleotides are TGCGCCAGCAGCTTGGAGGCGACAGGGGCCCCCTATGGCTACACCTTC. The chain employs TRBV5-1 and TRBJ1-2, with 8 nucleotides matching TRBD1. V lost 0 bases to trimming and J lost 4 bases; unmatched junction nucleotides: 8. Germline loops: CDR1 SGHRS, CDR2 YFSETQ. This CDR3 spans 16 amino acids.

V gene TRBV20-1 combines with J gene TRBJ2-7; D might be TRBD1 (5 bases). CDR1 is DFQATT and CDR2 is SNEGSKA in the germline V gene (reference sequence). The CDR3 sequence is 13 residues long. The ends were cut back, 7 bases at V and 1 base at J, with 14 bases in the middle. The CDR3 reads CSGKKGPSYEQYF. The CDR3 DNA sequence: TGCAGTGGTAAGAAGGGGCCTTCCTACGAGCAGTACTTC.

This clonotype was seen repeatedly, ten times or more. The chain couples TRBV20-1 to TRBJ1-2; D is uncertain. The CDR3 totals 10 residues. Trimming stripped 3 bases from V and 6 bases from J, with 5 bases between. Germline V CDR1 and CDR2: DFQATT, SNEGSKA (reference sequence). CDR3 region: CSASRDGYTF. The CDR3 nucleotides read TGCAGTGCTAGCAGAGATGGCTACACCTTC.

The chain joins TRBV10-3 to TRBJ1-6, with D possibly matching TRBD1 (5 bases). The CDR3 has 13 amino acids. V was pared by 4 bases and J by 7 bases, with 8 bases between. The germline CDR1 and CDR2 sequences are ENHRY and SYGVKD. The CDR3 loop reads CAISAGANSPLHF. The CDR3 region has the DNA TGTGCCATCAGTGCCGGGGCGAATTCACCCCTCCACTTT.

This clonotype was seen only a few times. The CDR3 nucleotides are TGCAGTGCTGTTAGCGGGATGAGGAACGAGCAGTACTTC. As protein: CSAVSGMRNEQYF. V gene TRBV20-1 combines with J gene TRBJ2-7; TRBD2 aligns across 8 bases. This CDR3 contains 13 residues. The trim removed 5 bases at V and 5 bases at J, leaving 8 bases unmatched. From germline, CDR1 is DFQATT and CDR2 SNEGSKA (reference sequence).

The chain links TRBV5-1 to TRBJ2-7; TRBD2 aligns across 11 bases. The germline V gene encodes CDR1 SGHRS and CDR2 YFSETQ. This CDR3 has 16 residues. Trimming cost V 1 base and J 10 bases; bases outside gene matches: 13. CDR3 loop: CASSLHTSGGSEAQYF. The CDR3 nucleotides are TGCGCCAGCAGCTTGCATACTAGCGGGGGCTCGGAGGCCCAGTACTTC.

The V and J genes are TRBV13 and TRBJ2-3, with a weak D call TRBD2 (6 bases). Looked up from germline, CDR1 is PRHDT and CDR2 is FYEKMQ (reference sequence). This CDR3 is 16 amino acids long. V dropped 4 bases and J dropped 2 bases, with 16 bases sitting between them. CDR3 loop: CASSSRLVGNTDTQYF. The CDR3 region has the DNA TGTGCCAGCAGCTCCCGACTAGTGGGGAACACAGATACGCAGTATTTT. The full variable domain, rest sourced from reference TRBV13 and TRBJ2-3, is AAGVIQSPRHLIKEKRETATLKCYPIPRHDTVYWYQQGPGQDPQFLISFYEKMQSDKGSIPDRFSAQQFSDYHSELNMSSLELGDSALYFCASSSRLVGNTDTQYFGPGTRLTVL.

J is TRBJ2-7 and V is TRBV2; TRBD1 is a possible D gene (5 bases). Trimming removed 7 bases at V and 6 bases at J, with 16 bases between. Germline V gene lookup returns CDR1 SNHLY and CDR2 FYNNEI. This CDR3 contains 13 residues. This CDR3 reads CASNRDSWVEQYF. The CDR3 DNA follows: TGTGCCAGCAACCGCGACAGTTGGGTCGAGCAGTACTTC.

The CDR3: CSVDPLSENSYNEQYF. CDR3 in DNA: TGCAGCGTTGACCCCCTGTCTGAGAACTCCTACAATGAGCAGTACTTC. The chain has TRBV29-1 and TRBJ2-1; D gene ambiguous. The J call could be wrong; TRBJ2-7 is a better fit for the DNA end. The CDR3 contains 16 residues. Germline V gene lookup returns CDR1 SQVTM and CDR2 ANQGSEA.

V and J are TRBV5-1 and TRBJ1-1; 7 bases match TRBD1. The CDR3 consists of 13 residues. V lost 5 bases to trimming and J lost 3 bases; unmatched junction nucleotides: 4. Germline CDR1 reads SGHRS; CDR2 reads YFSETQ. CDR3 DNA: TGCGCCAGCAGGGTTGACAGGGACACTGAAGCTTTCTTT. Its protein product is CASRVDRDTEAFF.

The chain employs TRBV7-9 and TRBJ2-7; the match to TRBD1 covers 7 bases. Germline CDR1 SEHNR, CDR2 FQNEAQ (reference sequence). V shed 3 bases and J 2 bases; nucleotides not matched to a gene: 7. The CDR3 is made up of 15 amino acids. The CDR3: CASSFDRVPAYEQYF. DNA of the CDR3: TGTGCCAGCAGCTTCGACAGGGTACCTGCCTACGAGCAGTACTTC.

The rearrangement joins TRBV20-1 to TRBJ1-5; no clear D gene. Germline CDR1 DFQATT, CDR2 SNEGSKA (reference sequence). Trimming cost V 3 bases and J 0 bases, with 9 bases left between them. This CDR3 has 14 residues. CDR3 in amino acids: CSASWQLSNQPQHF. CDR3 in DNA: TGCAGTGCTAGCTGGCAGCTTAGCAATCAGCCCCAGCATTTT.

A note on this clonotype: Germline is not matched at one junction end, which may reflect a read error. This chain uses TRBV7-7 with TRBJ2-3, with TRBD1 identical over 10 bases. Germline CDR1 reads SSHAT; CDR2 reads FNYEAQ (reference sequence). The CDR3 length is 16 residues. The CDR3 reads CASSLGDRGGADTQYF. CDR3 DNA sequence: TGTGCTAGCAGCTTAGGGGACAGGGGCGGTGCAGATACGCAGTATTTT.

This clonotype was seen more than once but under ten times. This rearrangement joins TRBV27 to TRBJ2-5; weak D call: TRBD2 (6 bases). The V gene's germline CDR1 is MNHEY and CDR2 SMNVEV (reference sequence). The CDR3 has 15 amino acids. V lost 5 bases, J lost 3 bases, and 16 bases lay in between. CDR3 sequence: CASSPPGGLEETQYF. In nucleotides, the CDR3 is TGTGCCAGCAGTCCGCCTGGAGGGCTCGAAGAGACCCAGTACTTC.

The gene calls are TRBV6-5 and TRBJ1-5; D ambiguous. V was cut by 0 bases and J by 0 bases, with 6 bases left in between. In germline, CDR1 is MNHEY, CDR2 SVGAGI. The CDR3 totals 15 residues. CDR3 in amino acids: CASSYSRHSNQPQHF. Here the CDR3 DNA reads TGTGCCAGCAGTTACTCGCGCCATAGCAATCAGCCCCAGCATTTT.

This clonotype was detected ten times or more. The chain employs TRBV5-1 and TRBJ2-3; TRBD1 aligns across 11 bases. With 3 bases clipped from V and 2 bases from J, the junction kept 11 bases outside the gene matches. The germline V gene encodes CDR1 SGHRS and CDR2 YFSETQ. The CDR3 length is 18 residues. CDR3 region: CASSSQAGTGGTTDTQYF. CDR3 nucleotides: TGCGCCAGCAGCTCTCAAGCCGGGACAGGGGGAACCACAGATACGCAGTATTTT.

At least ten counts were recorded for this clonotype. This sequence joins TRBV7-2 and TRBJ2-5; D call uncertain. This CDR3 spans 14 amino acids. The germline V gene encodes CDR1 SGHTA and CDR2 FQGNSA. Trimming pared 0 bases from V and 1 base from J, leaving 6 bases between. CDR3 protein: CASSLAGFQETQYF. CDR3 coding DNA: TGTGCCAGCAGCTTAGCCGGATTCCAAGAGACCCAGTACTTC. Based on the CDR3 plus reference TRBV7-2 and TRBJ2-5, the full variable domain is GAGVSQSPSNKVTEKGKDVELRCDPISGHTALYWYRQSLGQGLEFLIYFQGNSAPDKSGLPSDRFSAERTGGSVSTLTIQRTQQEDSAVYLCASSLAGFQETQYFGPGTRLLVL.

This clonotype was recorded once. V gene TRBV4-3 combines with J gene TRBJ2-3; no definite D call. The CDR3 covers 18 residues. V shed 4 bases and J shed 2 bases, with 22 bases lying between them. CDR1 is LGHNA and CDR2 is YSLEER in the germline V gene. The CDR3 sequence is CASSLSAGILINTDTQYF. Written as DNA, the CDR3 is TGCGCCAGCAGCCTGAGCGCAGGAATACTTATAAACACAGATACGCAGTATTTT.

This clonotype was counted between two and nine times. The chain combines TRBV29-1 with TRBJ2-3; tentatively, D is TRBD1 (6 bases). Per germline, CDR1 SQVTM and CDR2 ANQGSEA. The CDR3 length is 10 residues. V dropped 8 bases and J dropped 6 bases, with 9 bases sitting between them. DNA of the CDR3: TGCAGCACAGGGTCTGATACGCAGTATTTT. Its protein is CSTGSDTQYF.

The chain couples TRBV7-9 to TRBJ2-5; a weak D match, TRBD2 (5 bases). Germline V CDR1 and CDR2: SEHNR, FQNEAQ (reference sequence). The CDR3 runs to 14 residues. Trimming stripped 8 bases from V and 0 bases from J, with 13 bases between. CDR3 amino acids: CASEGGVYQETQYF. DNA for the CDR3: TGTGCCAGCGAGGGTGGCGTATACCAAGAGACCCAGTACTTC. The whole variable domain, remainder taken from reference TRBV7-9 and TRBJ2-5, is DTGVSQNPRHKITKRGQNVTFRCDPISEHNRLYWYRQTLGQGPEFLTYFQNEAQLEKSRLLSDRFSAERPKGSFSTLEIQRTEQGDSAMYLCASEGGVYQETQYFGPGTRLLVL.

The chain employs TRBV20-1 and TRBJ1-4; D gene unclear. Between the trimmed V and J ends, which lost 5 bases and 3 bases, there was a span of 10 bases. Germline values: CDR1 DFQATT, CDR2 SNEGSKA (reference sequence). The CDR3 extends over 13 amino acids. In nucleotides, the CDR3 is TGCAGTGCTCCGCTCGGGGCTAATGAAAAACTGTTTTTT. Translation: CSAPLGANEKLFF.

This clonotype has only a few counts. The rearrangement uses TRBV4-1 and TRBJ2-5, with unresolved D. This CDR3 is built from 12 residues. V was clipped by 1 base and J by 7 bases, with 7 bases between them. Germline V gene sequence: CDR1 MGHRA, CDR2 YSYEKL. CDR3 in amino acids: CASSQVIGTQYF. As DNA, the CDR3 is TGCGCCAGCAGCCAAGTCATCGGGACCCAGTACTTC.

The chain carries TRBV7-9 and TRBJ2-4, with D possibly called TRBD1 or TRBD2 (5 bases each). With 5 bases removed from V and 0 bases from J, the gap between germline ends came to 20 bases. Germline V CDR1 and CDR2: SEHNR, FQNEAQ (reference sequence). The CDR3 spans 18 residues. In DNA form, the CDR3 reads TGTGCCAGCAGCCGACGGGGCGGCAGCGGTGTAGCCAAAAACATTCAGTACTTC. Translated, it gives CASSRRGGSGVAKNIQYF.